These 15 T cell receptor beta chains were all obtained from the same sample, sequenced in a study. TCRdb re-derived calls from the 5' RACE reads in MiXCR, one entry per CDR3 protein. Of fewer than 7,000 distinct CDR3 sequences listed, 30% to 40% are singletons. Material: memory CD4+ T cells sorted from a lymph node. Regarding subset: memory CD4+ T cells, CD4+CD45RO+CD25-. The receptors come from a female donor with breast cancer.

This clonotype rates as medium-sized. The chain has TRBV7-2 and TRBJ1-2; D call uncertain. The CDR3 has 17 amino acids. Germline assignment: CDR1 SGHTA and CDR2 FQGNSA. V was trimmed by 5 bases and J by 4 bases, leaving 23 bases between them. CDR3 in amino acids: CASSPREGRIITYGYTF. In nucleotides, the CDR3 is TGTGCCAGCAGCCCTCGAGAAGGGAGGATTATTACCTATGGCTACACCTTC.

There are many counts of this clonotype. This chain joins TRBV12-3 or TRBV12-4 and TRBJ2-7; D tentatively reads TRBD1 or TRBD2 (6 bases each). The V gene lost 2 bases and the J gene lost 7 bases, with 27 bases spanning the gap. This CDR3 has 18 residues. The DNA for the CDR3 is TGTGCCAGCAGTTTATTTGGAGGGGGTGGGCTAGCCGGTTTTGAGCAGTACTTC. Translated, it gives CASSLFGGGGLAGFEQYF.

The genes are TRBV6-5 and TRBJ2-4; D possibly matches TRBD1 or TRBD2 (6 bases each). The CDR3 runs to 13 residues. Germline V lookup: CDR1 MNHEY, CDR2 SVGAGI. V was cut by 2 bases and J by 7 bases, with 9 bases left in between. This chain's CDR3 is CASSYRGGNIQYF. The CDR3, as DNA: TGTGCCAGCAGTTACCGAGGGGGGAACATTCAGTACTTC.

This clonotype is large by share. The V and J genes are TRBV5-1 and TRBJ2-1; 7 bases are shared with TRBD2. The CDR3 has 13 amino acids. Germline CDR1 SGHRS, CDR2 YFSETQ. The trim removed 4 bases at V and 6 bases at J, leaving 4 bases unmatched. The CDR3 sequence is CASSGTNSNEQFF. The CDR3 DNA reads TGCGCCAGCAGCGGGACTAACTCCAATGAGCAGTTCTTC.

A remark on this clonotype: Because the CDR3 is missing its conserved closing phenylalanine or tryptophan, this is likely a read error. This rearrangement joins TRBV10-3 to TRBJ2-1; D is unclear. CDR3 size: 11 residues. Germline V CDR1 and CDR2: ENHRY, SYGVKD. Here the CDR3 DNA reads TGTGCCAGCAGTTCTTTAAGTGAGCAGTTCCTC. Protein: CASSSLSEQFL.

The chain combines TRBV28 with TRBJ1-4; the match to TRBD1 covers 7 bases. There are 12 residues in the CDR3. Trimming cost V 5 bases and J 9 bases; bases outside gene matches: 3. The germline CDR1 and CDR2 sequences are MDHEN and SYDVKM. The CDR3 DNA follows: TGTGCCAGCAGTCCGGGACAGCAAAAACTGTTTTTT. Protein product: CASSPGQQKLFF.

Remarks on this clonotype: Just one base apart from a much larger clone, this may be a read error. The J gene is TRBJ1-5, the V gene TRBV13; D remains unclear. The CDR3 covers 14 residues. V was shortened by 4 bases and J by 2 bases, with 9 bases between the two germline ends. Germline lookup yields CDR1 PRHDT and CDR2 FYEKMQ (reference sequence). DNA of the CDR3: TGTGCCAGCAGCTCCGGGGATGGCAATCAGCCCCAGCATTTT. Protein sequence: CASSSGDGNQPQHF.

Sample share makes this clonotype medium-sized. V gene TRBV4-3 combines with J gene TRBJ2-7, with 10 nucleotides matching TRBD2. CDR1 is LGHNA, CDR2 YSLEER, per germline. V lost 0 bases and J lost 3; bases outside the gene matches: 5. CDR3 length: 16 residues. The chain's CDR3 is CASSQDVLAGSYEQYF. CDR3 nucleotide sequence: TGCGCCAGCAGCCAAGATGTACTAGCGGGAAGCTACGAGCAGTACTTC.

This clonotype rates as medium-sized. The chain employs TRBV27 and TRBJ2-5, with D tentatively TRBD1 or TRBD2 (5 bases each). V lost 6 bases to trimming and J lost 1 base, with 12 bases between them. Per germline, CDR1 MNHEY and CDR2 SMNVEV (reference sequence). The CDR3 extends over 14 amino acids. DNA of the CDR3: TGTGCCAGCAGCCCGTGGGGGAGCCAAGAGACCCAGTACTTC. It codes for CASSPWGSQETQYF.

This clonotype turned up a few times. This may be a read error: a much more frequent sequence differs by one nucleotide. CDR3 loop: CASSLGKGEKLFF. CDR3 nucleotides: TGTGCCAGCAGTTTGGGGAAGGGTGAAAAACTGTTTTTT. The rearrangement joins TRBV12-3 or TRBV12-4 to TRBJ1-4; D gene unclear. This CDR3 is 13 amino acids long. The ends were cut back, 3 bases at V and 7 bases at J, with 9 bases in the middle.

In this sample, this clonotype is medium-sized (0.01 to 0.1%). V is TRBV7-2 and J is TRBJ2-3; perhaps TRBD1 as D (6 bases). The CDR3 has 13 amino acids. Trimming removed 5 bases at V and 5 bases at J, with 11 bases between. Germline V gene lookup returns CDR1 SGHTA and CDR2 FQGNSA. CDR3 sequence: CASSRDRQDTQYF. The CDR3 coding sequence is TGTGCCAGCAGCCGTGACAGGCAAGATACGCAGTATTTT.

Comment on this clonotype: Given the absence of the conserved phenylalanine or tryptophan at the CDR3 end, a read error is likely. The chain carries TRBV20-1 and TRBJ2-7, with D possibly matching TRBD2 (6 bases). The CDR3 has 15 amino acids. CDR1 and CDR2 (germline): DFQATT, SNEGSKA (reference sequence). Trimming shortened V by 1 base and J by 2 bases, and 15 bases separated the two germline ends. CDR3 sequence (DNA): TGCAGTGCTAGAGTTGGGGGAGGTGAGACCTACGAGCAGTACCTC. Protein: CSARVGGGETYEQYL.

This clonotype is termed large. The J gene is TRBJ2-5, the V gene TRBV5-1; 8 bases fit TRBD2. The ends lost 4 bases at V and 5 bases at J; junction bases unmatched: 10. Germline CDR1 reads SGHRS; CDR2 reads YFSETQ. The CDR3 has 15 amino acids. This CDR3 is CASSIGLAGRETQYF. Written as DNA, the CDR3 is TGCGCCAGCAGCATAGGACTAGCCGGGCGGGAGACCCAGTACTTC.

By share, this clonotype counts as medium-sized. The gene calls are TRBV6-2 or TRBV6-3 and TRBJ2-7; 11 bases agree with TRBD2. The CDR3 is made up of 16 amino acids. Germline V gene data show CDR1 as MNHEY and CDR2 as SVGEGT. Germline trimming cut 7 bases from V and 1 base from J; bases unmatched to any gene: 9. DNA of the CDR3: TGTGCCAGCACTATAATAGCGGGAGGGCGTTCCTACGAGCAGTACTTC. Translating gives CASTIIAGGRSYEQYF.

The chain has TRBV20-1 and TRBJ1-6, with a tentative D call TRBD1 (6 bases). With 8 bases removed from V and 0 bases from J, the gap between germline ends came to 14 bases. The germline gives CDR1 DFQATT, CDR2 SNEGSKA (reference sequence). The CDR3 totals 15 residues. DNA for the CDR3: TGCAGTACCCAGGGAGGGGGCTCCTATAATTCACCCCTCCACTTT. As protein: CSTQGGGSYNSPLHF.